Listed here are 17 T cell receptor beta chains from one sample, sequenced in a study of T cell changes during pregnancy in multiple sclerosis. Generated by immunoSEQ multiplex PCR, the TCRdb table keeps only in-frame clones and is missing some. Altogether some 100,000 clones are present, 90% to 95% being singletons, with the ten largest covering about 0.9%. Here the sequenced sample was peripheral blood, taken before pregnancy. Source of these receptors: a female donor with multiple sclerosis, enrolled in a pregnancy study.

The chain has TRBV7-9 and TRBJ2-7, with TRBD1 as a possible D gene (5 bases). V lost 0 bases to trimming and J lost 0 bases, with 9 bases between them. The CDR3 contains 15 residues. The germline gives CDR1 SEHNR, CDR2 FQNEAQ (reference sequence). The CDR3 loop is CASSLARRASYEQYF. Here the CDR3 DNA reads TGTGCCAGCAGCTTAGCGCGCAGGGCCTCCTACGAGCAGTACTTC.

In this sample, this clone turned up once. CDR3 residues: CASSPRDSRVETQYF. The CDR3 DNA is TGTGCCAGCAGTCCACGGGACAGCCGCGTGGAGACCCAGTACTTC. V gene TRBV6-6 combines with J gene TRBJ2-5; TRBD1 matches 7 bases. Germline CDR1 and CDR2: MNHNY and SVGAGI (reference sequence). This CDR3 is 15 amino acids long. Trimming cost V 5 bases and J 5 bases; bases outside gene matches: 11.

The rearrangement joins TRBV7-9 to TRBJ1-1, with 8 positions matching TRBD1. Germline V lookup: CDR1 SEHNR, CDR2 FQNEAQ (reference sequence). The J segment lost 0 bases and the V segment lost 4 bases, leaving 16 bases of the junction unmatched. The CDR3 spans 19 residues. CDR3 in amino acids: CASSYERLAGGRMNTEAFF. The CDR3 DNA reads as TGTGCCAGCAGCTATGAACGCCTGGCAGGGGGCAGAATGAACACTGAAGCTTTCTTT. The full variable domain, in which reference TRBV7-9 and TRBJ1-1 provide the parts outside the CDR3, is DTGVSQNPRHKITKRGQNVTFRCDPISEHNRLYWYRQTLGQGPEFLTYFQNEAQLEKSRLLSDRFSAERPKGSFSTLEIQRTEQGDSAMYLCASSYERLAGGRMNTEAFFGQGTRLTVV.

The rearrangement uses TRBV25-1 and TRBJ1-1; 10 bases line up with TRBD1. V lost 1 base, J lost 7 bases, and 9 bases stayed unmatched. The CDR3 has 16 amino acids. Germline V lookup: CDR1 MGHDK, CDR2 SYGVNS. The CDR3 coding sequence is TGTGCCAGCAGTGAATGGGGCGGGACAGGGGCGGGTGAAGCTTTCTTT. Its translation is CASSEWGGTGAGEAFF.

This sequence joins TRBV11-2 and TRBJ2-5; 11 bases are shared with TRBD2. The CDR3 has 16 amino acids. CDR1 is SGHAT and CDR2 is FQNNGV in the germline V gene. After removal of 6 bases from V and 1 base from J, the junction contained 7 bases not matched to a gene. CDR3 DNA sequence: TGTGCCAGCAGGCCTGGGACTAGCGGAGTCCAAGAGACCCAGTACTTC. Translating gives CASRPGTSGVQETQYF.

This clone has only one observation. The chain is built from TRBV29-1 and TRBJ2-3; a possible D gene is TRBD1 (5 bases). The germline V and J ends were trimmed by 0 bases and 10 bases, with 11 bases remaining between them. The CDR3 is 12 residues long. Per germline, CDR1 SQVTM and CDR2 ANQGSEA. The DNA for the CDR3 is TGCAGCGTTGAAGAAGGACAAAGATCGCAGTATTTT. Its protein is CSVEEGQRSQYF.

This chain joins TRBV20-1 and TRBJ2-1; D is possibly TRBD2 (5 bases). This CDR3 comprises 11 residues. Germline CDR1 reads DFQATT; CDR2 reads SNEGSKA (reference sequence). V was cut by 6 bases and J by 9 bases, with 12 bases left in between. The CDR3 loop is CSAPDYAEQFF. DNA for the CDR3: TGCAGTGCGCCTGACTACGCTGAGCAGTTCTTC.

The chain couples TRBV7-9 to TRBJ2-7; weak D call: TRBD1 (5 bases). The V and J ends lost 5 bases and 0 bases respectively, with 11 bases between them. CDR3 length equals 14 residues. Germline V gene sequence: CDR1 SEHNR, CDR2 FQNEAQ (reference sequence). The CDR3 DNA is TGTGCCAGCAGCCCCGGACACAGCTCCTACGAGCAGTACTTC. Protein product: CASSPGHSSYEQYF.

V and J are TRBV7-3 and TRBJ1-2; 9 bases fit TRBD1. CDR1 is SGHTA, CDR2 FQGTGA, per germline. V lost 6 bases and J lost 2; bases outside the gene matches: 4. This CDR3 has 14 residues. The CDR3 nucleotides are TGTGCCAGCAGATACACAGGGGGCAACTATGGCTACACCTTC. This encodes CASRYTGGNYGYTF.

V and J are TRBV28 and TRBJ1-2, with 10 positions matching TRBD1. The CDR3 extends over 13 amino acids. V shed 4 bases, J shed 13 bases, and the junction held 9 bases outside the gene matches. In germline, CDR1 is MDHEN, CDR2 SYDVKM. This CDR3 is CASSSGTGAASTF. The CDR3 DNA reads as TGTGCCAGCAGTTCTGGGACAGGGGCCGCCTCCACCTTC.

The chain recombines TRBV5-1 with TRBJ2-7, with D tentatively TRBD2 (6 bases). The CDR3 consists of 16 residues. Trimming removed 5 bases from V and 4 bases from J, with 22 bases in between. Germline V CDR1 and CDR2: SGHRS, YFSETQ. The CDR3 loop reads CASSWGTGTAIYEQYF. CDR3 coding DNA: TGCGCCAGCAGTTGGGGGACCGGGACTGCAATTTACGAGCAGTACTTC.

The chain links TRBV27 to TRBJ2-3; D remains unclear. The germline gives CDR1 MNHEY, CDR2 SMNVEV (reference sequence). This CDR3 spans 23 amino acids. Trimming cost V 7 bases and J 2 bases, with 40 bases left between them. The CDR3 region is CASTGPPPGGSRTPLLFTDTQYF. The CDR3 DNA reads TGTGCCAGCACCGGCCCCCCCCCGGGTGGGTCCCGTACCCCCTTACTTTTCACAGATACGCAGTATTTT.

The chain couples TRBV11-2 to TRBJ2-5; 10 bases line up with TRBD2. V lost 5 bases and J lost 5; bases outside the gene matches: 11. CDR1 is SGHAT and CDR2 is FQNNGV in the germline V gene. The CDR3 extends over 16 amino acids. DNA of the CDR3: TGTGCCAGCAGCCCGCTAGCGGGAGCGGCCAGGGAGACCCAGTACTTC. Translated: CASSPLAGAARETQYF.

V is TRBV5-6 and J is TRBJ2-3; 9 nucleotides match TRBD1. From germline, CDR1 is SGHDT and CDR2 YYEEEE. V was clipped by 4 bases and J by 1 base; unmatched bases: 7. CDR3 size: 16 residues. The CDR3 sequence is CASSTGTGLGTDTQYF. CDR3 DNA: TGTGCCAGCAGCACCGGGACAGGGCTGGGCACAGATACGCAGTATTTT.

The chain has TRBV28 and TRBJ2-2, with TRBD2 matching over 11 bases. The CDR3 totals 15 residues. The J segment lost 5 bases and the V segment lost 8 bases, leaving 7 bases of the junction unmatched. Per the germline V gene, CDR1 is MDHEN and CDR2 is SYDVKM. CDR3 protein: CASQTSGTWTGELFF. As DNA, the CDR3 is TGTGCCAGCCAGACTAGCGGGACCTGGACCGGGGAGCTGTTTTTT.

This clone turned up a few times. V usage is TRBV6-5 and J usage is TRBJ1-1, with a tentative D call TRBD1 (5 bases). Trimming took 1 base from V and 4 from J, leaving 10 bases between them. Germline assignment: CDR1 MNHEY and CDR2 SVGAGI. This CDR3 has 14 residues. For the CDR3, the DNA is TGTGCCAGCAGTTACTTATACGGGGGCACTGAAGCTTTCTTT. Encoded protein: CASSYLYGGTEAFF.

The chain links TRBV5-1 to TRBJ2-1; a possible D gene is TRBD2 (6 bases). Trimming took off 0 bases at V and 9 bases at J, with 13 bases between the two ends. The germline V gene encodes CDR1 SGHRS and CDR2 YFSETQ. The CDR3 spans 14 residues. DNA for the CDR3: TGCGCCAGCAGCTTGGATAGCGGTTTGGTTGAGCAGTTCTTC. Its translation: CASSLDSGLVEQFF.